Following are 20 T cell receptor beta chains from one sample sequenced in a study of cytomegalovirus exposure and HLA in healthy donors (dated by TCRdb to the late 2010s). Preparation of the library involved the immunoSEQ multiplex PCR assay. A mixture of 60 forward primers for TCR Vbeta segments and 13 reverse primers for TCR Jbeta segments was used in the multiplex PCR. TCRdb stores this immuneACCESS table with in-frame sequences only. Part of the clones is absent; in the studies checked, under half of the shortfall reflects unresolved V genes, and no reason is known for the rest. A total of more than 150,000 clones appear in this sample, around 84% of them only once. Of the sample, about 1.3% falls within the top ten clones. The sample was PBMCs. Receptors were obtained from a girl aged 2 to 9 in good health and CMV-seropositive.

CDR3 in amino acids: CASSIDNSYNEQFF. As DNA, the CDR3 is TGCGCCAGCAGCATAGACAATTCCTACAATGAGCAGTTCTTC. V usage is TRBV5-1 and J usage is TRBJ2-1; D not certain. The CDR3 has 14 residues. Germline CDR1 SGHRS, CDR2 YFSETQ. V dropped 4 bases and J dropped 1 base, with 9 bases sitting between them.

DNA of the CDR3: TGTGCCAGCAGCGTGGACGGAGGGCCTCACCCCTACGAGCAGTACTTC. Its protein product is CASSVDGGPHPYEQYF. V usage is TRBV9 and J usage is TRBJ2-5; perhaps TRBD2 as D (6 bases). The end of the DNA fits TRBJ2-7 better, so the J call may be wrong. This CDR3 has 16 amino acids. Germline assignment: CDR1 SGDLS and CDR2 YYNGEE.

This clone appeared a single time. The V and J genes are TRBV5-1 and TRBJ2-7; TRBD1 aligns across 7 bases. V lost 4 bases and J lost 5; bases outside the gene matches: 18. Germline CDR1 reads SGHRS; CDR2 reads YFSETQ. The CDR3 runs 17 residues. The CDR3 sequence: CASSKLTSGQGVDEQYF. The CDR3 nucleotides read TGCGCCAGCAGCAAGTTGACCTCTGGGCAGGGGGTCGACGAGCAGTACTTC.

This clone was seen just once. The V gene is TRBV10-2, the J gene TRBJ1-5, with D possibly TRBD1 on 5 matching bases. From germline, CDR1 is WSHSY and CDR2 SAAADI. Trimming shortened V by 0 bases and J by 3 bases, and 12 bases separated the two germline ends. The CDR3 sequence is 16 residues long. The CDR3 here is CASSESGGLDNQPQHF. The CDR3 DNA reads TGCGCCAGCAGTGAGTCCGGGGGATTGGACAATCAGCCCCAGCATTTT.

A few counts support this clone. V usage is TRBV4-1 and J usage is TRBJ2-1; TRBD2 is a possible D gene (5 bases). Trimming removed 0 bases from V and 4 bases from J, with 13 bases in between. Germline CDR1 is MGHRA and CDR2 is YSYEKL. There are 16 residues in the CDR3. The CDR3, as DNA: TGCGCCAGCAGCCAAGATAGTCTAGCAGCATACAATGAGCAGTTCTTC. Translated, it gives CASSQDSLAAYNEQFF.

This chain uses TRBV2 with TRBJ2-2; 8 bases match TRBD2. The CDR3 length is 12 residues. The V and J ends lost 8 bases and 6 bases, in that order; junction bases with no gene match: 2. Germline V gene data show CDR1 as SNHLY and CDR2 as FYNNEI. The CDR3 sequence is CASSGGAGELFF. CDR3 sequence (DNA): TGTGCCAGCTCGGGGGGGGCCGGGGAGCTGTTTTTT.

The chain couples TRBV5-1 to TRBJ1-1; 7 bases are shared with TRBD1. V shed 5 bases and J 1 base; nucleotides not matched to a gene: 2. The CDR3 runs 13 residues. Germline CDR1 and CDR2: SGHRS and YFSETQ. CDR3 bases: TGCGCCAGCAGGGCAGGGGGGAACACTGAAGCTTTCTTT. It yields the protein CASRAGGNTEAFF.

The chain uses TRBV9 and TRBJ2-7; weak D call: TRBD2 (7 bases). The CDR3 sequence is 15 residues long. Trimming cost V 4 bases and J 2 bases, with 16 bases left between them. Looked up from germline, CDR1 is SGDLS and CDR2 is YYNGEE. The CDR3 DNA is TGTGCCAGCAGCCCGCGGGGGCCATCGACCTACGAGCAGTACTTC. Translation: CASSPRGPSTYEQYF.

The chain has TRBV7-6 and TRBJ1-4; 7 bases are a match to TRBD1. From germline, CDR1 is SGHVS and CDR2 FNYEAQ. CDR3 length equals 17 residues. V gave up 5 bases and J gave up 5 bases; unmatched junction bases: 14. The CDR3 loop reads CASSATWTGRSNEKLFF. The CDR3, as DNA: TGTGCCAGCAGCGCCACTTGGACAGGTCGATCAAATGAAAAACTGTTTTTT.

The genes are TRBV7-6 and TRBJ2-7; 14 nucleotides match TRBD2. The CDR3 has 15 residues. Germline V gene data show CDR1 as SGHVS and CDR2 as FNYEAQ. With 1 base clipped from V and 5 bases from J, the junction kept 1 base outside the gene matches. CDR3 amino acids: CASSLEGLAGDEQYF. For the CDR3, the DNA is TGTGCCAGCAGCTTAGAGGGACTAGCGGGAGACGAGCAGTACTTC.

The chain carries TRBV29-1 and TRBJ1-3; D not certain. CDR1 and CDR2 from the germline V gene are SQVTM and ANQGSEA. V gave up 4 bases and J gave up 9 bases, with 16 bases separating them. The CDR3 is 13 residues long. Written as DNA, the CDR3 is TGCAGCGTTGGTTCCCCCGGGTCGAGCACCATATATTTT. Residues: CSVGSPGSSTIYF.

This clone appeared once. The chain joins TRBV18 to TRBJ1-2; D perhaps matches TRBD1 (6 bases). CDR3 size: 13 residues. CDR1 is KGHSH, CDR2 LQKENI, per germline. V dropped 3 bases and J dropped 3 bases, with 8 bases sitting between them. The CDR3 reads CASSPRGDYGYTF. CDR3 sequence (DNA): TGTGCCAGCTCACCCAGGGGTGACTATGGCTACACCTTC.

V usage is TRBV7-3 and J usage is TRBJ2-7, with 11 bases fitting TRBD2. Germline CDR1 SGHTA, CDR2 FQGTGA. J lost 5 bases, V lost 4 bases, and 4 bases had no gene match. The CDR3 extends over 14 amino acids. CDR3 region: CASSSGTSGDEQYF. The CDR3 DNA reads TGTGCCAGCAGCTCGGGGACTAGCGGCGACGAGCAGTACTTC. Supplemented by reference TRBV7-3 and TRBJ2-7, the full variable domain reads GAGVSQTPSNKVTEKGKYVELRCDPISGHTALYWYRQSLGQGPEFLIYFQGTGAADDSGLPNDRFFAVRPEGSVSTLKIQRTERGDSAVYLCASSSGTSGDEQYFGPGTRLTVT.

The gene calls are TRBV5-1 and TRBJ2-3; a weak D match, TRBD2 (5 bases). CDR3 length: 14 residues. The germline gives CDR1 SGHRS, CDR2 YFSETQ. The V gene lost 6 bases and the J gene lost 0 bases, with 11 bases spanning the gap. The CDR3 sequence is CASNERPSTDTQYF. The CDR3 DNA reads TGCGCCAGCAACGAGCGGCCGAGCACAGATACGCAGTATTTT. Full variable domain (remainder filled in from reference TRBV5-1 and TRBJ2-3): KAGVTQTPRYLIKTRGQQVTLSCSPISGHRSVSWYQQTPGQGLQFLFEYFSETQRNKGNFPGRFSGRQFSNSRSEMNVSTLELGDSALYLCASNERPSTDTQYFGPGTRLTVL.

This clone appeared once. The CDR3 loop is CASSLTGLAAFF. CDR3 nucleotides: TGTGCCAGCAGCCTTACGGGGTTGGCGGCTTTCTTT. The V call is TRBV7-8, the J call TRBJ1-1, with unresolved D. The CDR3 totals 12 residues. V was shortened by 5 bases and J by 11 bases, with 15 bases between the two germline ends. Looked up from germline, CDR1 is SGHVS and CDR2 is FQNEAQ.

This sequence joins TRBV18 and TRBJ1-2, with a weak D call TRBD1 (5 bases). V was clipped by 2 bases and J by 6 bases, with 13 bases between them. The germline V gene encodes CDR1 KGHSH and CDR2 LQKENI. This CDR3 spans 14 amino acids. CDR3 protein: CASSPGTSAHGYTF. The CDR3 nucleotides read TGTGCCAGCTCACCAGGGACTTCGGCCCATGGCTACACCTTC.

In nucleotides, the CDR3 is TGTGCCAGCAGTCCAGGCAGGGATCCCAACTATGGCTACACCTTC. Translating gives CASSPGRDPNYGYTF. The J gene is TRBJ1-2, the V gene TRBV27; TRBD1 might be the D (5 bases). There are 15 residues in the CDR3. The V gene lost 5 bases and the J gene lost 2 bases, with 15 bases spanning the gap. The V gene's germline CDR1 is MNHEY and CDR2 SMNVEV (reference sequence).

V and J are TRBV6-5 and TRBJ1-3; perhaps TRBD1 as D (5 bases). V lost 6 bases, J lost 6 bases, and 18 bases lay in between. The germline V gene encodes CDR1 MNHEY and CDR2 SVGAGI. The CDR3 has 15 residues. CDR3 sequence: CASSLNRGRLNTIYF. CDR3 DNA sequence: TGTGCCAGCAGCCTTAATCGGGGGAGGTTAAACACCATATATTTT.

The chain links TRBV6-6 to TRBJ2-7; D might be TRBD2 (6 bases). The CDR3 contains 14 residues. CDR1 and CDR2 from the germline V gene are MNHNY and SVGAGI (reference sequence). V lost 2 bases, J lost 0 bases, and 8 bases lay in between. CDR3 bases: TGTGCCAGCAGTTACCCCGGGGGCTCCTACGAGCAGTACTTC. The encoded protein is CASSYPGGSYEQYF.

The CDR3 DNA is TGCAGCGTTGTCCCCAGCGGAGTAGACACAGATACGCAGTATTTT. Translated, it gives CSVVPSGVDTDTQYF. This chain links TRBV29-1 with TRBJ2-3; maybe TRBD2 (5 bases). V was pared by 4 bases and J by 2 bases, with 16 bases between. This CDR3 has 15 amino acids. Germline values: CDR1 SQVTM, CDR2 ANQGSEA.